The rows below give T cell receptor beta chains drawn from one sample of a study of somatic mutations in cytotoxic T cells in rheumatoid arthritis. Only in-frame clones appear in the TCRdb table, and some are missing; sequencing was by immunoSEQ multiplex PCR. The table shows 35,000 to 40,000 clones, with about 84% occurring only once. The material sequenced was CD8+ T cells sorted from blood. The receptors were gathered from a man in his forties or fifties in good health. Both conserved end residues are part of each CDR3. Each record gives: J gene, V gene, CDR3 length, CDR3 protein.

J: TRBJ2-3; V: TRBV7-9; length: 18; CDR3: CASSPRVAGGLGTDTQYF
J: TRBJ1-2; V: TRBV5-4; length: 14; CDR3: CASSLGQNNYGYTF
J: TRBJ2-4; V: TRBV10-1; length: 14; CDR3: CASSESEAKNIQYF
J: TRBJ2-1; V: TRBV11-2; length: 16; CDR3: CASSPGLAGERWEQFF
J: TRBJ1-1; V: TRBV5-6; length: 13; CDR3: CASSGQGLTEAFF
J: TRBJ2-7; V: TRBV7-6; length: 13; CDR3: CASSPGPPYEQYF
J: TRBJ1-1; V: TRBV5-1; length: 14; CDR3: CASSIGVKNTEAFF
J: TRBJ2-2; V: TRBV10-2; length: 17; CDR3: CASSDLGGRANTGELFF
J: TRBJ2-5; V: TRBV15; length: 16; CDR3: CATSRDLASARETQYF
J: TRBJ1-1; V: TRBV27; length: 14; CDR3: CASSFQGVGTEAFF
J: TRBJ1-2; V: TRBV6-5; length: 13; CDR3: CASSTRQAGGYTF
J: TRBJ1-5; V: TRBV27; length: 14; CDR3: CASSLAGSNQPQHF
J: TRBJ2-2; V: TRBV29-1; length: 16; CDR3: CSVVFGVRISTGELFF
J: TRBJ1-1; V: TRBV9; length: 15; CDR3: CASSAGGQINTEAFF
J: TRBJ2-1; V: TRBV6-5; length: 12; CDR3: CASSSLSGEQFF
J: TRBJ2-7; V: TRBV5-1; length: 15; CDR3: CASSPGGTGAYEQYF
J: TRBJ2-7; V: TRBV5-4; length: 15; CDR3: CASSNPLAGVYEQYF
J: TRBJ2-2; V: TRBV7-6; length: 13; CDR3: CASSYGLAGELFF